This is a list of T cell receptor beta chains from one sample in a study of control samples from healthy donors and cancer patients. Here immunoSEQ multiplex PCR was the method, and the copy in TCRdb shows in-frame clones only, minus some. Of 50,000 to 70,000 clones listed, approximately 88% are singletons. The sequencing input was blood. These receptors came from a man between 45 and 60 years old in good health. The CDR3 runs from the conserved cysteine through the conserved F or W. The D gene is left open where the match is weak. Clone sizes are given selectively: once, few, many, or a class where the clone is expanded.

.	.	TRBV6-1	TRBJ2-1	TGTGCCAGCAGTGAAGGGACAGATCACAATGAGCAGTTCTTC	CASSEGTDHNEQFF
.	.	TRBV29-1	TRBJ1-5	TGCAGCGCCCACCCAGACAGGATCTTTTGCAATCAGCCCCAGCATTTT	CSAHPDRIFCNQPQHF
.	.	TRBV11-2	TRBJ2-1	TGTGCCAGCAGCGACAGACAGGTCTCCGGCAATGAGCAGTTCTTC	CASSDRQVSGNEQFF
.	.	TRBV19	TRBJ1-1	TGTGCCAGCAGGAACAGCATGAACACTGAAGCTTTCTTT	CASRNSMNTEAFF
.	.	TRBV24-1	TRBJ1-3	TGTGCCACCAGTGAGGGGCTGGGAAACACCATATATTTT	CATSEGLGNTIYF
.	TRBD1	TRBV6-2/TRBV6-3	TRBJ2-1	TGTGCCAGCAGTTACGGGACAGCCGGGAATGAGCAGTTCTTC	CASSYGTAGNEQFF
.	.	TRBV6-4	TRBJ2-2	TGTGCCAGCAGTGCGGTGGGAGTGAACACCGGGGAGCTGTTTTTT	CASSAVGVNTGELFF
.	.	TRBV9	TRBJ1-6	TGTGCCAGCAGCGGGGGGACCGCCGCCTATAATTCACCCCTCCACTTT	CASSGGTAAYNSPLHF
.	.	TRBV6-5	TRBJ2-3	TGTGCCAGCACTACGGCACAGAATACGCAGTATTTT	CASTTAQNTQYF
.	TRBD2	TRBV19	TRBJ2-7	TGTGCCAGTAGTATGCGGGGGGATCTTTCCTACGAGCAGTACTTC	CASSMRGDLSYEQYF
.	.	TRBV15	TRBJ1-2	TGTGCCACCAGCACCATACAGGGATATGGCTACACCTTC	CATSTIQGYGYTF
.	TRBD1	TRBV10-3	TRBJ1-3	TGTGCCATCTCCGGGACAGGGAACTCTGGAAACACCATATATTTT	CAISGTGNSGNTIYF
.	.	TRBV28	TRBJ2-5	TGTGCCAGCAGTTCGGGACCGTCCCAAGAGACCCAGTACTTC	CASSSGPSQETQYF
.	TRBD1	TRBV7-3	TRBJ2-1	TGTGCCAGCAGCCCGTCACAGGGGGCAGAGGAGCAGTTCTTC	CASSPSQGAEEQFF
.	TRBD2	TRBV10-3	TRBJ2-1	TGTGCCATCAGACAAATAGCCGGGACTAGCGGGAGGCAGCACAATGAGCAGTTCTTC	CAIRQIAGTSGRQHNEQFF
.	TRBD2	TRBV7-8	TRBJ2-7	TGTGCCAGCAGCTTGAGTAGCGGGAGTGGCTCCTACGAGCAGTACTTC	CASSLSSGSGSYEQYF
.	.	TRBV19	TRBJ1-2	TGTGCCAGCAAAGGGGGGAACATTACTAACTATGGCTACACCTTC	CASKGGNITNYGYTF
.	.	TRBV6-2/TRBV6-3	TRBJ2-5	TGTGCCAGCAGTCCGCTCAGGGAGACCCAGTACTTC	CASSPLRETQYF
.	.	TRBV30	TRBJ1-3	TGTGCCTGGAGTCGAGGCAGGGTCCCGGGAAACACCATATATTTT	CAWSRGRVPGNTIYF
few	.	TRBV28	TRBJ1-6	TGTGCCAGCAGTTTCCCTTCGGGATTCGGTTCACCCCTCCACTTT	CASSFPSGFGSPLHF
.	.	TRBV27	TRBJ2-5	TGTGCCAACAGACTGACAGGTCCGGGGACCCAGTACTTC	CANRLTGPGTQYF
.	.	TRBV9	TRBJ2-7	TGTGCCAGCAGCCCCAATAGCCCCTACGAGCAGTACTTC	CASSPNSPYEQYF
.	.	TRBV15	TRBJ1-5	TGTGCCACCAGCAAAAAGATGGGGGCCGGCAATCAGCCCCAGCATTTT	CATSKKMGAGNQPQHF
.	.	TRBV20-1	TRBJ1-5	TGCAGTGCCTCGGGGGCTACGCCCCAGCATTTT	CSASGATPQHF
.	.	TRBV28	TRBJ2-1	TGTGCCAGCAGCCGCCAAGAGGGTTCCTACAATGAGCAGTTCTTC	CASSRQEGSYNEQFF
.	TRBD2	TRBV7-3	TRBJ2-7	TGTGCCAGCAGCCTGGGAACTAGCGGGAGAGACGAGCAGTACTTC	CASSLGTSGRDEQYF
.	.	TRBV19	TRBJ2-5	TGTGCCAGTAGTATCCTGTCAGGCAACCAAGAGACCCAGTACTTC	CASSILSGNQETQYF
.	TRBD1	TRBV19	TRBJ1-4	TGTGCCACCGTAGAGGGACAGAAGAATGAAAAACTGTTTTTT	CATVEGQKNEKLFF
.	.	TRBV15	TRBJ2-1	TGTGCCACCAGCAGGATTTCTACGAACAATGAGCAGTTCTTC	CATSRISTNNEQFF
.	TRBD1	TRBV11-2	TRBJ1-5	TGTGCCAGCAGCTTAGGCAGGGGGAGTTATCAGCCCCAGCATTTT	CASSLGRGSYQPQHF
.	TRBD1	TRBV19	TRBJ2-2	TGTGCCAGTAGTTTCGACAGGGGGTTTAGCACCGGGGAGCTGTTTTTT	CASSFDRGFSTGELFF
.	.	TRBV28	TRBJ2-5	TGTGCCAGCAGTTTGTACCAAGAGACCCAGTACTTC	CASSLYQETQYF